A single sample is the source of the 29 T cell receptor beta chains below, sequenced in a study of blood T cell repertoires in COVID-19. Profiling relied on immunoSEQ multiplex PCR, and the TCRdb table lists in-frame clones only, not all of them. The table has 230,000 or so clones, 84% seen once; the top ten hold more than 1.2%. The specimen sequenced was peripheral blood. These TCRs come from a woman aged 40 to 50 who had recovered from COVID-19.

The chain couples TRBV6-2 or TRBV6-3 to TRBJ2-1; 9 bases line up with TRBD1. Germline loops: CDR1 MNHEY, CDR2 SVGEGT. This CDR3 region has 16 residues. Germline trimming cut 5 bases from V and 5 bases from J; bases unmatched to any gene: 10. CDR3 sequence (DNA): TGTGCCAGCAGTAAAATACAGGGGGCGCCGGACAATGAGCAGTTCTTC. This gives the protein CASSKIQGAPDNEQFF.

The rearrangement joins TRBV18 to TRBJ1-1, with 9 bases that match TRBD1. V shed 2 bases, J shed 3 bases, and the junction held 13 bases outside the gene matches. Looked up from germline, CDR1 is KGHSH and CDR2 is LQKENI. The CDR3 length is 18 residues. The CDR3 reads CASSPIYPGTGSDTEAFF. The DNA of the CDR3 is TGTGCCAGCTCACCAATATACCCTGGGACAGGGTCGGACACTGAAGCTTTCTTT.

The chain combines TRBV4-3 with TRBJ2-1, with TRBD2 as a possible D gene (6 bases). Germline CDR1 is LGHNA and CDR2 is YSLEER. This CDR3 is 16 amino acids long. The V end was cut by 0 bases, the J end by 8 bases, with 17 bases between. The CDR3 sequence: CASSQDQGWSSDEQFF. The CDR3 DNA is TGCGCCAGCAGCCAAGATCAGGGTTGGTCTAGCGATGAGCAGTTCTTC.

The V and J genes are TRBV5-6 and TRBJ2-3; unclear D gene. CDR1 SGHDT and CDR2 YYEEEE come from the germline V gene. The CDR3 is 14 residues long. Deletions cut 4 bases from V and 6 bases from J, with 15 bases between. The CDR3 region is CASSPDDNFDTQYF. Here the CDR3 DNA reads TGTGCCAGCAGCCCGGATGACAATTTCGATACGCAGTATTTT.

The V and J genes are TRBV18 and TRBJ1-2; tentatively, D is TRBD1 (6 bases). Trimming cost V 6 bases and J 4 bases, with 9 bases left between them. The CDR3 covers 12 residues. Germline-derived CDR1 and CDR2 are KGHSH and LQKENI. As DNA, the CDR3 is TGTGCCAGCTCGGACAGTTCCTATGGCTACACCTTC. Protein sequence: CASSDSSYGYTF.

The gene calls are TRBV11-3 and TRBJ2-1; the match to TRBD2 covers 8 bases. The V segment lost 6 bases and the J segment 6 bases; nucleotides outside the gene matches: 13. Germline assignment: CDR1 SGHNT and CDR2 YENEEA. This CDR3 region has 16 residues. This chain's CDR3 is CASSSDPRGGRNEQFF. DNA for the CDR3: TGTGCCAGCAGTTCCGACCCACGGGGGGGCCGCAATGAGCAGTTCTTC.

This clone turned up a few times. The chain carries TRBV3-1 (or the pseudogene TRBV3-2) and TRBJ2-1; D not resolved. The CDR3 totals 12 residues. Trimming pared 5 bases from V and 4 bases from J, leaving 6 bases between. The V gene's germline CDR1 is LGHDT and CDR2 YNNKEL (reference sequence). CDR3 in amino acids: CASSARYNEQFF. In DNA, the CDR3 is TGTGCCAGCAGCGCGCGATACAATGAGCAGTTCTTC.

This clone came up a few times. The chain has TRBV7-8 and TRBJ1-2; the match to TRBD1 covers 11 bases. The junction had 6 bases not matched to a gene; V was cut back by 1 base and J by 5 bases. Germline CDR1 and CDR2: SGHVS and FQNEAQ. The CDR3 extends over 16 amino acids. CDR3 in amino acids: CASSLGGTGGIYGYTF. The CDR3 DNA reads TGTGCCAGCAGCTTAGGAGGGACAGGGGGGATTTATGGCTACACCTTC. Full variable domain (rest looked up from reference TRBV7-8 and TRBJ1-2): GAGVSQSPRYKVAKRGQDVALRCDPISGHVSLFWYQQALGQGPEFLTYFQNEAQLDKSGLPSDRFFAERPEGSVSTLKIQRTQQEDSAVYLCASSLGGTGGIYGYTFGSGTRLTVV.

The rearrangement uses TRBV6-2 or TRBV6-3 and TRBJ2-7; D might be TRBD2 (6 bases). From germline, CDR1 is MNHEY and CDR2 SVGEGT. CDR3 length: 16 residues. Trimming shortened V by 6 bases and J by 1 base, and 19 bases separated the two germline ends. The CDR3 DNA reads as TGTGCCAGCAGGCCTACGGGGCGGGGTATATCCTACGAGCAGTACTTC. It encodes CASRPTGRGISYEQYF.

This rearrangement joins TRBV5-4 to TRBJ2-2, with unresolved D. The CDR3 runs 13 residues. Germline CDR1 and CDR2: SGHNT and YYREEE (reference sequence). V lost 2 bases and J 3 bases, leaving 5 bases between the germline ends. The CDR3 nucleotides are TGTGCCAGCAGCTTCAGCGACACCGGGGAGCTGTTTTTT. Translation: CASSFSDTGELFF.

The rearrangement joins TRBV28 to TRBJ1-1; TRBD1 aligns across 11 bases. The V and J ends lost 8 bases and 4 bases, in that order; junction bases with no gene match: 3. This CDR3 has 13 residues. Per germline, CDR1 MDHEN and CDR2 SYDVKM. The CDR3 DNA follows: TGTGCCAGCGGACAGGGGGCAGCCACTGAAGCTTTCTTT. This translates into CASGQGAATEAFF.

The rearrangement links TRBV5-6 to TRBJ1-3; D not certain. CDR3 size: 15 residues. Looked up from germline, CDR1 is SGHDT and CDR2 is YYEEEE. Trimming shortened V by 2 bases and J by 2 bases, and 11 bases separated the two germline ends. CDR3 DNA sequence: TGTGCCAGCAGCTTAAGGAGGAACACTGGAAACACCATATATTTT. Protein sequence: CASSLRRNTGNTIYF.

The CDR3 coding sequence is TGTGCCAGCAGGACCCCGACAGGGCTGGGATCACCCCTCCACTTT. Its protein product is CASRTPTGLGSPLHF. The genes are TRBV2 and TRBJ1-6; 7 bases agree with TRBD1. CDR3 length equals 15 residues. Germline V gene sequence: CDR1 SNHLY, CDR2 FYNNEI. Trimming cost V 6 bases and J 10 bases; bases outside gene matches: 12.

This clone has more than one count but fewer than ten. V usage is TRBV18 and J usage is TRBJ2-3, with D possibly being TRBD1 (5 bases). CDR3 length equals 14 residues. The V end lost 0 bases, the J end lost 3 bases, and 7 bases lay between the germline ends. The germline CDR1 and CDR2 sequences are KGHSH and LQKENI. Here the CDR3 DNA reads TGTGCCAGCTCACCACCGACAGAGACAGATACGCAGTATTTT. It specifies CASSPPTETDTQYF.

The rearrangement uses TRBV6-2 or TRBV6-3 and TRBJ2-3, with D perhaps matching TRBD2 (7 bases). There are 16 residues in the CDR3. Trimming left V 2 bases short and J 4 bases short, with 16 bases between. The V gene's germline CDR1 is MNHEY and CDR2 SVGEGT. CDR3 bases: TGTGCCAGCAGTTACCCCGAGGGGGGGGTCGCAGATACGCAGTATTTT. This sequence encodes CASSYPEGGVADTQYF.

This clone was found once. The genes are TRBV7-2 and TRBJ2-1, with 9 bases lining up with TRBD1. This CDR3 comprises 15 residues. Germline loops: CDR1 SGHTA, CDR2 FQGNSA. V shed 4 bases and J 0 bases; nucleotides not matched to a gene: 1. The CDR3: CASSWDRASYNEQFF. CDR3 bases: TGTGCCAGCAGCTGGGACAGGGCCTCCTACAATGAGCAGTTCTTC.

The V gene is TRBV5-4, the J gene TRBJ1-2; 11 positions agree with TRBD1. The CDR3 is 15 amino acids. V trimming: 4 bases; J trimming: 3 bases; junction bases outside the gene matches: 5. Germline V gives CDR1 SGHNT, CDR2 YYREEE (reference sequence). CDR3: CASSQPGQGDYGYTF. The DNA for the CDR3 is TGTGCCAGCAGCCAACCGGGACAGGGGGACTATGGCTACACCTTC.

The V gene is TRBV18, the J gene TRBJ2-2; 8 bases line up with TRBD1. From germline, CDR1 is KGHSH and CDR2 LQKENI. The CDR3 sequence is 17 residues long. The junction had 10 bases not matched to a gene; V was cut back by 1 base and J by 6 bases. The CDR3 DNA is TGTGCCAGCTCACCACGGTGGCAGGGGGCCGTTCCCGGGGAGCTGTTTTTT. Translation gives CASSPRWQGAVPGELFF.

This clone came up a few times. This rearrangement joins TRBV18 to TRBJ2-5, with 13 nucleotides matching TRBD2. The germline CDR1 and CDR2 sequences are KGHSH and LQKENI. V was pared by 5 bases and J by 2 bases, with 2 bases of the junction left unmatched. This CDR3 contains 15 residues. CDR3 coding DNA: TGTGCCAGCTCAGAGACTAGCGGGGGGCAAGAGACCCAGTACTTC. Its translation: CASSETSGGQETQYF.

The chain couples TRBV6-2 or TRBV6-3 to TRBJ1-2, with a possible D match to TRBD1 (5 bases). Between the trimmed V and J ends, which lost 6 bases and 4 bases, there was a span of 15 bases. The length of the CDR3 is 14 residues. The germline CDR1 and CDR2 sequences are MNHEY and SVGEGT. CDR3 DNA sequence: TGTGCCAGCAGCCCGTCGGCCAGGGTCTATGGCTACACCTTC. Translating it yields CASSPSARVYGYTF.

V is TRBV5-1 and J is TRBJ2-5; 7 nucleotides align to TRBD2. Trimming removed 2 bases from V and 2 bases from J; junction bases left unmatched: 3. This CDR3 region has 14 residues. Germline CDR1 is SGHRS and CDR2 is YFSETQ. This CDR3 reads CASSFRTRQETQYF. Written as DNA, the CDR3 is TGCGCCAGCAGCTTCCGGACTAGACAAGAGACCCAGTACTTC.

The rearrangement joins TRBV4-3 to TRBJ2-1; 9 positions agree with TRBD2. V was pared by 2 bases and J by 9 bases, with 14 bases of the junction left unmatched. Germline V lookup: CDR1 LGHNA, CDR2 YSLEER. This CDR3 is 17 amino acids long. CDR3 in amino acids: CASSQRPSRGGAGEQFF. The CDR3 nucleotides are TGCGCCAGCAGCCAACGGCCCTCTCGCGGGGGGGCGGGTGAGCAGTTCTTC.

V gene TRBV29-1 combines with J gene TRBJ2-3, with 8 positions matching TRBD1. This CDR3 comprises 17 residues. CDR1 SQVTM and CDR2 ANQGSEA come from the germline V gene. J was trimmed by 5 bases and V by 6 bases; bases with no gene match: 19. The CDR3 coding sequence is TGCAGCGTGTACCCCGTAAGACAGGGGACGAGAGGAGATACGCAGTATTTT. Encoded protein: CSVYPVRQGTRGDTQYF.

V and J are TRBV6-1 and TRBJ1-2; 9 bases agree with TRBD1. The germline gives CDR1 MNHNS, CDR2 SASEGT. The CDR3 consists of 17 residues. Unmatched junction bases numbered 13, after V lost 3 bases and J lost 5 bases. The CDR3 reads CASSEQPQGALGYGYTF. The CDR3 DNA reads TGTGCCAGCAGTGAGCAACCACAGGGGGCGCTGGGATATGGCTACACCTTC.

The V and J genes are TRBV5-1 and TRBJ2-3, with 10 bases matching TRBD1. Germline CDR1 SGHRS, CDR2 YFSETQ. CDR3 length: 15 amino acids. After removal of 4 bases from V and 4 bases from J, the junction contained 6 bases not matched to a gene. The CDR3, as DNA: TGCGCCAGCAGCCCCGGGACAGGGGTTTCAGATACGCAGTATTTT. Translation gives CASSPGTGVSDTQYF.

The V gene is TRBV3-1 (or the pseudogene TRBV3-2), the J gene TRBJ1-4; D is uncertain. The V end was cut by 2 bases, the J end by 8 bases, with 12 bases between. CDR1 is LGHDT and CDR2 is YNNKEL in the germline V gene (reference sequence). The CDR3 runs to 14 residues. The CDR3 region has the DNA TGTGCCAGCAGCCAAAACGGAGCCTCCGAAAAACTGTTTTTT. It encodes CASSQNGASEKLFF.

The chain is built from TRBV2 and TRBJ2-5; D might be TRBD2 (5 bases). The germline V gene encodes CDR1 SNHLY and CDR2 FYNNEI. The V end was cut by 6 bases, the J end by 4 bases, with 18 bases between. The CDR3 contains 15 residues. Here the CDR3 DNA reads TGTGCCAGCAGAAAGGACTGGTTGGCTCTAGAGACCCAGTACTTC. This encodes CASRKDWLALETQYF. Based on the CDR3 plus reference TRBV2 and TRBJ2-5, the full variable domain is EPEVTQTPSHQVTQMGQEVILRCVPISNHLYFYWYRQILGQKVEFLVSFYNNEISEKSEIFDDQFSVERPDGSNFTLKIRSTKLEDSAMYFCASRKDWLALETQYFGPGTRLLVL.

This chain links TRBV5-4 with TRBJ2-5, with 10 bases aligning to TRBD2. The V and J ends lost 2 bases and 3 bases, in that order; junction bases with no gene match: 4. Looked up from germline, CDR1 is SGHNT and CDR2 is YYREEE (reference sequence). The CDR3 consists of 15 residues. The chain's CDR3 is CASSLEGLAKETQYF. The CDR3, as DNA: TGTGCCAGCAGCTTAGAGGGACTAGCGAAAGAGACCCAGTACTTC.

This rearrangement joins TRBV7-8 to TRBJ1-4; D is ambiguous. V lost 2 bases and J lost 7, with 11 bases in between. The CDR3 is 14 amino acids. Germline loops: CDR1 SGHVS, CDR2 FQNEAQ. CDR3 residues: CASSLSGLGEKLFF. CDR3 DNA sequence: TGTGCCAGCAGCTTATCCGGGTTGGGTGAAAAACTGTTTTTT.